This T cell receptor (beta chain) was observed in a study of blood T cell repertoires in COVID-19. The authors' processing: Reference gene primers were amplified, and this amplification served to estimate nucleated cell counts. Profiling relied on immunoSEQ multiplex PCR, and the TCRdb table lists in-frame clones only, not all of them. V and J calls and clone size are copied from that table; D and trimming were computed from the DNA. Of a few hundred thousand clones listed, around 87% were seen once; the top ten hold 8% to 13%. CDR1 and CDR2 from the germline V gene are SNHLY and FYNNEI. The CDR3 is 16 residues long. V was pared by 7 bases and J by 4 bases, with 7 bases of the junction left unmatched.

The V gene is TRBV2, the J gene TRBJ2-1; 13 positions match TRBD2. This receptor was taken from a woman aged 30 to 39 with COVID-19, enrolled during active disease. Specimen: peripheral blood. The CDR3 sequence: CASKALAGGPYNEQFF. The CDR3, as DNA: TGTGCCAGCAAGGCACTAGCGGGAGGGCCGTACAATGAGCAGTTCTTC. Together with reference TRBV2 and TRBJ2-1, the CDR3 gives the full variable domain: EPEVTQTPSHQVTQMGQEVILRCVPISNHLYFYWYRQILGQKVEFLVSFYNNEISEKSEIFDDQFSVERPDGSNFTLKIRSTKLEDSAMYFCASKALAGGPYNEQFFGPGTRLTVL.